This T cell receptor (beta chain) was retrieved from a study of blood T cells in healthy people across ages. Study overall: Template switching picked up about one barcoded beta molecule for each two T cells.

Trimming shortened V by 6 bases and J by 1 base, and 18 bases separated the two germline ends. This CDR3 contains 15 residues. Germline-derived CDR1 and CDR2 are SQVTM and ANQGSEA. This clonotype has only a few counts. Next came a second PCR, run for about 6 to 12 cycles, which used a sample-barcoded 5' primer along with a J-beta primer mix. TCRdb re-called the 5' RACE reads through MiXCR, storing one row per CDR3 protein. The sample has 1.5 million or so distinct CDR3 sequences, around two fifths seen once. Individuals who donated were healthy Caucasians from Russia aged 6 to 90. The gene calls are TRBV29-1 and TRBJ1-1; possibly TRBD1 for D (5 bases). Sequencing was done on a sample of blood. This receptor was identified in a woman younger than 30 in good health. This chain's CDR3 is CSVRSRERRNTEAFF. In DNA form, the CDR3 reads TGCAGCGTGAGGTCCAGGGAAAGGAGGAACACTGAAGCTTTCTTT.